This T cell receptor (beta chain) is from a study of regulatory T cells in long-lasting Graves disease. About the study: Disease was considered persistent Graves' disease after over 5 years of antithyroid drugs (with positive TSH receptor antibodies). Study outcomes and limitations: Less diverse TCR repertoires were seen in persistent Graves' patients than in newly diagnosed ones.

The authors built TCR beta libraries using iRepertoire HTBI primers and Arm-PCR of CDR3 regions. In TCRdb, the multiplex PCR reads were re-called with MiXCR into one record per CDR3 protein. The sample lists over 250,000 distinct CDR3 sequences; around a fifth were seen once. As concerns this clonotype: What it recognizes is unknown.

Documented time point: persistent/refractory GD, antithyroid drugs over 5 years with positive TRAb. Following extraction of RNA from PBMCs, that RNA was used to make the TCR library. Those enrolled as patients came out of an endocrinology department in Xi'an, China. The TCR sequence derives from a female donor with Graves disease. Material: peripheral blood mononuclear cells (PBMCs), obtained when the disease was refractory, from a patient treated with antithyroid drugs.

CDR3 sequence reads: CSAGTGPYEQYF. The CDR3 DNA reads as TGCAGTGCGGGGACTGGTCCCTACGAGCAGTACTTC. This chain links TRBV20-1 with TRBJ2-7; possible D gene TRBD2, 6 bases. Trimming removed 6 bases at V and 2 bases at J, with 11 bases between. Per the germline V gene, CDR1 is DFQATT and CDR2 is SNEGSKA (reference sequence). The CDR3 is 12 residues long.